Listed below are T cell receptor beta chains from one sample, sequenced in a study of CD8 T cells in Susac syndrome. TCRdb analysed the immunoSEQ multiplex PCR reads with MiXCR anew, one entry per CDR3 protein. The table lists more than 55,000 distinct CDR3 sequences, 85% to 95% of them singletons, with roughly 0.22% in the top ten. Source material: CD8+ T cells from PBMCs. The source of these receptors is a human donor in good health. CDR3s include the opening cysteine and the closing phenylalanine or tryptophan. The D gene is left open where the match is weak. A clone size is listed for some rows: how often the clone was seen (once, few, many), or a class if it is expanded.

d_call	j_call	clone_size	v_call	cdr3_aa	cdr3_nt
TRBD1	TRBJ1-5	-	TRBV28	CASSKQGRSNQPQHF	TGTGCCAGCAGTAAACAGGGGAGAAGCAATCAGCCCCAGCATTTT
-	TRBJ1-2	-	TRBV7-9	CASSARSGYTF	TGTGCCAGCAGCGCAAGGAGTGGCTACACCTTC
-	TRBJ1-1	-	TRBV27	CASSFGTPATEAFF	TGTGCCAGCAGTTTCGGGACTCCAGCCACTGAAGCTTTCTTT
TRBD2	TRBJ2-5	-	TRBV13	CASLLGGYQETQYF	TGTGCCAGCCTGTTGGGGGGGTACCAAGAGACCCAGTACTTC
TRBD1	TRBJ1-1	-	TRBV13	CASSLTGEAFF	TGTGCCAGCAGCTTAACAGGGGAGGCTTTCTTT
-	TRBJ2-1	-	TRBV7-4	CASSLRTQSSYNEQFF	TGTGCCAGCAGCTTAAGGACGCAGAGCTCCTACAATGAGCAGTTCTTC
-	TRBJ2-6	-	TRBV27	CASSLSSGAGANVLTF	TGTGCCAGCAGTTTATCCTCAGGGGCCGGGGCCAACGTCCTGACTTTC
TRBD1	TRBJ2-5	-	TRBV7-3	CASSLSDRGETQYF	TGTGCCAGCAGCTTATCCGACAGGGGGGAGACCCAGTACTTC
-	TRBJ2-3	once	TRBV25-1	CASSEWDGASTDTQFF	TGTGCCAGCAGTGAATGGGACGGGGCTAGCACAGATACGCAGTTTTTT
TRBD1	TRBJ2-1	-	TRBV3-1	CASSQVRLDRGVDEQFF	TGTGCCAGCAGCCAAGTGCGACTTGACAGGGGAGTAGATGAGCAGTTCTTC
-	TRBJ1-1	-	TRBV30	CAWRDTNEAFF	TGTGCCTGGAGGGACACCAATGAAGCTTTCTTT
-	TRBJ2-2	-	TRBV6-4	CASSMNTGELFF	TGTGCCAGCAGTATGAACACCGGGGAGCTGTTTTTT
TRBD1	TRBJ2-5	-	TRBV9	CASSARDRGIETQYF	TGTGCCAGCAGCGCCCGGGACAGGGGAATAGAGACCCAGTACTTC
-	TRBJ1-5	-	TRBV12-3/TRBV12-4	CASSFSGGEAQPQHF	TGTGCCAGCAGTTTTTCGGGGGGCGAAGCCCAGCCCCAGCATTTT
TRBD1	TRBJ1-1	-	TRBV25-1	CASSEGTVLNTEAFF	TGTGCCAGCAGTGAAGGGACAGTCCTAAACACTGAAGCTTTCTTT
TRBD1	TRBJ2-1	-	TRBV29-1	CSEGTGAYNEQFF	TGCAGCGAAGGGACAGGGGCTTACAATGAGCAGTTCTTC
-	TRBJ2-2	-	TRBV19	CASSIGTGTTGELFF	TGTGCCAGTAGTATAGGAACAGGTACCACCGGGGAGCTGTTTTTT
-	TRBJ2-1	-	TRBV3-1	CASSLSRDEQFF	TGTGCCAGCAGCCTCTCGCGCGATGAGCAGTTCTTC
-	TRBJ2-1	-	TRBV29-1	CSGNILNEQFF	TGCAGCGGGAATATCTTGAATGAGCAGTTCTTC
TRBD1	TRBJ1-1	-	TRBV4-1	CASSQITGTGWTGAFF	TGCGCCAGCAGCCAAATTACCGGGACAGGCTGGACCGGAGCTTTCTTT
TRBD1	TRBJ2-5	-	TRBV7-8	CASSSDRGEETQYF	TGTGCCAGCAGCTCGGACAGGGGTGAAGAGACCCAGTACTTC
-	TRBJ2-7	-	TRBV9	CASSVAPGTPYEQYF	TGTGCCAGCAGCGTAGCTCCGGGGACACCCTACGAGCAGTACTTC
TRBD2	TRBJ2-1	-	TRBV6-2/TRBV6-3	CASKSLAGGLDEQFF	TGTGCCAGCAAGAGCCTAGCGGGGGGGCTAGATGAGCAGTTCTTC
TRBD1	TRBJ2-1	-	TRBV7-9	CASSSPGTGGHNEQFF	TGTGCCAGCAGCTCGCCCGGGACAGGGGGTCACAATGAGCAGTTCTTC
TRBD1	TRBJ2-5	-	TRBV14	CASSQVRDSEETQYF	TGTGCCAGCAGCCAAGTTCGGGACAGCGAAGAGACCCAGTACTTC
TRBD1	TRBJ2-1	-	TRBV28	CASSIGQGAANEQFF	TGTGCCAGCAGTATCGGACAGGGGGCAGCAAATGAGCAGTTCTTC
-	TRBJ1-1	-	TRBV6-5	CASSYPGDEAFF	TGTGCCAGCAGTTACCCGGGGGATGAGGCTTTCTTT
-	TRBJ1-1	-	TRBV4-2	CASSQDDPRGAFF	TGTGCCAGCAGCCAAGATGACCCCCGCGGAGCTTTCTTT
TRBD1	TRBJ1-2	-	TRBV24-1	CATSESGTGYGYTF	TGTGCCACCAGTGAGTCCGGGACAGGCTATGGCTACACCTTC
-	TRBJ1-5	-	TRBV30	CAWNVVSQPQHF	TGTGCCTGGAATGTAGTGAGTCAGCCCCAGCATTTT
-	TRBJ1-2	-	TRBV30	CAWTQDYGYTF	TGTGCCTGGACCCAGGACTATGGCTACACCTTC
-	TRBJ2-3	-	TRBV7-9	CASSTRRGEGDTQYF	TGTGCCAGCAGCACCAGACGGGGCGAGGGAGATACGCAGTATTTT
TRBD2	TRBJ2-1	-	TRBV7-9	CASSDRLAGDHDNEQFF	TGTGCCAGCAGCGACCGACTAGCGGGGGACCATGACAATGAGCAGTTCTTC
-	TRBJ1-5	-	TRBV4-1	CASSQWTLGHDSNQPQHF	TGCGCCAGCAGCCAATGGACATTGGGACACGATAGCAATCAGCCCCAGCATTTT
-	TRBJ2-6	-	TRBV12-3/TRBV12-4	CASSTDGSGANVLTF	TGTGCCAGCAGTACAGATGGGTCTGGGGCCAACGTCCTGACTTTC
-	TRBJ1-3	-	TRBV20-1	CSARGLGISGNTIYF	TGCAGTGCTAGAGGATTAGGGATCTCTGGAAACACCATATATTTT
-	TRBJ1-1	-	TRBV29-1	CIVGGGFTEAFF	TGCATCGTCGGCGGGGGATTCACTGAAGCTTTCTTT
-	TRBJ2-1	-	TRBV7-2	CASSRDTYNEQFF	TGTGCCAGCAGCCGGGACACCTACAATGAGCAGTTCTTC
-	TRBJ2-1	-	TRBV28	CASSPPGVGSSYNEQFF	TGTGCCAGCAGTCCCCCCGGGGTGGGGAGCTCCTACAATGAGCAGTTCTTC
-	TRBJ2-1	-	TRBV7-3	CASSGRGGDEQFF	TGTGCCAGCAGCGGCAGGGGAGGCGATGAGCAGTTCTTC
-	TRBJ2-1	once	TRBV7-9	CASSWDVSLGEQFF	TGTGCCAGCAGCTGGGACGTCAGCCTTGGTGAGCAGTTCTTC
-	TRBJ1-1	-	TRBV4-3	CASSQVTGNTEAFF	TGCGCCAGCAGCCAAGTGACAGGGAACACTGAAGCTTTCTTT
TRBD1	TRBJ2-7	-	TRBV5-1	CASSLSPGGNAYEQYF	TGCGCCAGCAGCTTGTCCCCAGGGGGTAATGCCTACGAGCAGTACTTC